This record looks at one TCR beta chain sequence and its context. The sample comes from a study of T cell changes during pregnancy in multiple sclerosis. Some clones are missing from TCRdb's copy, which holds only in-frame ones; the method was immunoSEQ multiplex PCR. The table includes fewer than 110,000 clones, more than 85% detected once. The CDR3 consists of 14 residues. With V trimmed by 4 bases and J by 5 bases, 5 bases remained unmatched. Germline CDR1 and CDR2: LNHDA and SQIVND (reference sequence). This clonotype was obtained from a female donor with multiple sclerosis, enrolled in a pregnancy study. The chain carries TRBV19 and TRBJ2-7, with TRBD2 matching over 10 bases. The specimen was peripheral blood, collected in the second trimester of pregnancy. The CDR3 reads CASSRAGGPNEQYF. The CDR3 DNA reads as TGTGCCAGTAGTAGAGCGGGAGGGCCTAACGAGCAGTACTTC.